The 12 T cell receptor beta chains listed next were all sequenced from one sample in a study of CD8 T cells in Susac syndrome. Reverse transcription of about 0.5 to 1 ug RNA was performed with random hexamers. TCRdb fed the immunoSEQ multiplex PCR reads into MiXCR, producing one record per CDR3 protein. The sample lists approximately 75,000 distinct CDR3 sequences, 85% to 95% occurring once. Sequenced material: CD8+ T cells from PBMCs. These receptor sequences come from a human donor in good health.

This chain uses TRBV19 with TRBJ2-1; 8 bases align to TRBD1. The CDR3 length is 14 residues. Trimming cost V 6 bases and J 7 bases; bases outside gene matches: 8. From germline, CDR1 is LNHDA and CDR2 SQIVND (reference sequence). The DNA of the CDR3 is TGTGCCAGTAGCCTCGGGACAGGTTGGAATGAGCAGTTCTTC. Residues: CASSLGTGWNEQFF.

The chain couples TRBV4-3 to TRBJ1-1; D call uncertain. This CDR3 has 14 residues. Germline CDR1 and CDR2: LGHNA and YSLEER. The germline V and J ends were trimmed by 0 bases and 7 bases, with 12 bases remaining between them. The CDR3 is CASSQEVVWGEAFF. Written as DNA, the CDR3 is TGCGCCAGCAGCCAAGAAGTGGTGTGGGGTGAAGCTTTCTTT.

V usage is TRBV14 and J usage is TRBJ2-1; perhaps TRBD1 as D (5 bases). In germline, CDR1 is SGHDN, CDR2 FVKESK. The CDR3 runs to 16 residues. V gave up 0 bases and J gave up 9 bases, with 18 bases separating them. The CDR3 loop is CASSQDQWGRSSEQFF. In DNA, the CDR3 is TGTGCCAGCAGCCAAGATCAGTGGGGCCGTAGCTCTGAGCAGTTCTTC.

The chain recombines TRBV7-6 with TRBJ2-3; D remains unclear. The V gene's germline CDR1 is SGHVS and CDR2 FNYEAQ. V was cut by 5 bases and J by 3 bases, with 6 bases left in between. This CDR3 is 12 amino acids long. CDR3 sequence (DNA): TGTGCCAGCAGCCCGGAGACAGATACGCAGTATTTT. Translation gives CASSPETDTQYF.

The rearrangement uses TRBV18 and TRBJ1-2; D possibly corresponds to TRBD1 (5 bases). The V end lost 7 bases, the J end lost 5 bases, and 8 bases lay between the germline ends. The germline V gene encodes CDR1 KGHSH and CDR2 LQKENI. The CDR3 has 11 amino acids. CDR3 in amino acids: CASFQGYGYTF. In DNA form, the CDR3 reads TGTGCCAGCTTCCAGGGTTATGGCTACACCTTC.

The CDR3 nucleotides are TGTGCCAGCAGCCAATTACCGCTCGAGCAGTACTTC. Protein product: CASSQLPLEQYF. The chain joins TRBV14 to TRBJ2-7; D ambiguous. Trimming cost V 2 bases and J 6 bases, with 8 bases left between them. The CDR3 sequence is 12 residues long. Germline loops: CDR1 SGHDN, CDR2 FVKESK.

The chain has TRBV5-6 and TRBJ2-7; D is unresolved. CDR3 length: 13 residues. V was clipped by 1 base and J by 3 bases, with 8 bases between them. The germline gives CDR1 SGHDT, CDR2 YYEEEE. CDR3 sequence: CASSLSNSYEQYF. DNA for the CDR3: TGTGCCAGCAGCTTGTCCAACAGCTACGAGCAGTACTTC.

This clonotype was counted once. The gene calls are TRBV27 and TRBJ2-3; 7 bases agree with TRBD1. Germline CDR1 MNHEY, CDR2 SMNVEV (reference sequence). The CDR3 sequence is 16 residues long. V was clipped by 4 bases and J by 0 bases; unmatched bases: 7. The CDR3 region has the DNA TGTGCCAGCAGTTCGGGGACAGTCCCTAGCACAGATACGCAGTATTTT. It translates to CASSSGTVPSTDTQYF.

V is TRBV7-8 and J is TRBJ2-4; TRBD1 might be the D (6 bases). Germline CDR1 is SGHVS and CDR2 is FQNEAQ. Trimming took 1 base from V and 1 from J, leaving 11 bases between them. This CDR3 region has 16 residues. In DNA form, the CDR3 reads TGTGCCAGCAGCTTAGGATGGGGGCTTGCCAAAAACATTCAGTACTTC. Translated: CASSLGWGLAKNIQYF.

V is TRBV12-3 or TRBV12-4 and J is TRBJ1-6; D remains ambiguous. V shed 2 bases and J shed 5 bases, with 10 bases lying between them. The CDR3 contains 15 residues. DNA of the CDR3: TGTGCCAGCAGTTTATCCCGACGGGATAATTCACCCCTCCACTTT. Its translation is CASSLSRRDNSPLHF.

The chain combines TRBV29-1 with TRBJ1-2, with 7 bases matching TRBD1. Germline assignment: CDR1 SQVTM and CDR2 ANQGSEA. The CDR3 length is 12 residues. The V and J ends lost 8 bases and 6 bases, in that order; junction bases with no gene match: 9. The CDR3, as DNA: TGCAGCATAAACCCCAGGGGGGATGGCTACACCTTC. As protein: CSINPRGDGYTF.

The gene calls are TRBV5-6 and TRBJ2-7; D is uncertain. The CDR3 runs 14 residues. V was clipped by 2 bases and J by 6 bases, with 15 bases between them. Germline V gives CDR1 SGHDT, CDR2 YYEEEE. The CDR3 loop is CASSFIGIRPEQYF. CDR3 bases: TGTGCCAGCAGCTTCATCGGCATCAGGCCCGAGCAGTACTTC.